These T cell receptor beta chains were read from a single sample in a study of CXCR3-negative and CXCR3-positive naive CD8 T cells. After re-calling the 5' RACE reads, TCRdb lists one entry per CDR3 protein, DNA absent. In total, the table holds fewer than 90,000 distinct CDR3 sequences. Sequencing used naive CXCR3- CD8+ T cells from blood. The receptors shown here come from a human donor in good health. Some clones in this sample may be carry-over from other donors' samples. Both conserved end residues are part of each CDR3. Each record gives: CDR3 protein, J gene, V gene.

CDR3 protein: CASSHDRNTEAFF
J gene: TRBJ1-1
V gene: TRBV5-1

CDR3 protein: CASSLRWGPPYEQYF
J gene: TRBJ2-7
V gene: TRBV13

CDR3 protein: CASSLFLAGGPTDTQYF
J gene: TRBJ2-3
V gene: TRBV7-8

CDR3 protein: CASSVARDYEQYF
J gene: TRBJ2-7
V gene: TRBV4-1

CDR3 protein: CASSPRGGYNSPLHF
J gene: TRBJ1-6
V gene: TRBV28

CDR3 protein: CASSPSQGEGSKEKLFF
J gene: TRBJ1-4
V gene: TRBV4-3

CDR3 protein: CASSPPQGSPYEQYF
J gene: TRBJ2-7
V gene: TRBV18

CDR3 protein: CASSLFGGENSGANVLTF
J gene: TRBJ2-6
V gene: TRBV5-1

CDR3 protein: CASSPPGESGYTF
J gene: TRBJ1-2
V gene: TRBV7-9

CDR3 protein: CASSPGTAHYGYTF
J gene: TRBJ1-2
V gene: TRBV7-9

CDR3 protein: CASSSPGGSSYNEQFF
J gene: TRBJ2-1
V gene: TRBV6-2/TRBV6-3

CDR3 protein: CASTPSIRRGAEDTQYF
J gene: TRBJ2-3
V gene: TRBV6-2/TRBV6-3

CDR3 protein: CASTRGAGGPDTQYF
J gene: TRBJ2-3
V gene: TRBV7-2

CDR3 protein: CASSQDRGDGYEQYF
J gene: TRBJ2-7
V gene: TRBV3-1

CDR3 protein: CASSDTGTLKRGGVYEQYF
J gene: TRBJ2-7
V gene: TRBV9

CDR3 protein: CASSHDLNTEAFF
J gene: TRBJ1-1
V gene: TRBV7-6

CDR3 protein: CSVDLGDAEPDGYTF
J gene: TRBJ1-2
V gene: TRBV29-1

CDR3 protein: CASSSTGQGAAETQYF
J gene: TRBJ2-5
V gene: TRBV7-3

CDR3 protein: CASSGTAESSYEQYF
J gene: TRBJ2-7
V gene: TRBV10-2

CDR3 protein: CASSQSGQSRGYGYTF
J gene: TRBJ1-2
V gene: TRBV16

CDR3 protein: CASSPTGGENEKLFF
J gene: TRBJ1-4
V gene: TRBV7-6

CDR3 protein: CASSLTSGTDTQYF
J gene: TRBJ2-3
V gene: TRBV28

CDR3 protein: CATSRVRGTGDTQYF
J gene: TRBJ2-3
V gene: TRBV15

CDR3 protein: CSVSGGLTYEQYF
J gene: TRBJ2-7
V gene: TRBV29-1

CDR3 protein: CASSYIAGGNYEQYF
J gene: TRBJ2-7
V gene: TRBV7-3

CDR3 protein: CASSEALAMGGEETQYF
J gene: TRBJ2-5
V gene: TRBV2

CDR3 protein: CASSFSQTSTDTQYF
J gene: TRBJ2-3
V gene: TRBV5-6

CDR3 protein: CASSSFSLAGGSYEQYF
J gene: TRBJ2-7
V gene: TRBV28

CDR3 protein: CSVMFGNEQFF
J gene: TRBJ2-1
V gene: TRBV29-1